This TCR beta chain is from a study of regulatory T cells in long-lasting Graves disease (dated by TCRdb to 2020 to 2023). As for the study more broadly: To count as having persistent Graves' disease, a patient had to have received antithyroid drug treatment for over 5 years with TSH receptor autoantibodies remaining persistently positive. On average, persistent Graves' disease patients in the clinical cohort had been on antithyroid drugs for approximately 10 years. The study was conducted in China and was registered as a clinical trial. Peripheral blood TCR sequencing and RNA sequencing compared persistent Graves' disease patients with newly diagnosed Graves' disease patients. A total of 35 or so samples were covered by TCR sequencing, comprising about 13 persistent and roughly 20 newly diagnosed Graves' disease patients.

Per the publication, the time point label means: persistent/refractory GD, antithyroid drugs over 5 years with positive TRAb. For both TCR sequencing and RNA sequencing, RNA was extracted from PBMCs using TRIzol. Graves' disease was diagnosed according to American Thyroid Association guidelines. The patients came from an endocrinology department in Xi'an, China. From each patient, approximately 10 milliliters of peripheral blood was collected into an EDTA anticoagulant tube. PBMCs were isolated by Ficoll Paque Plus density gradient separation without further T cell sorting. An Agilent 2100 Bioanalyzer and agarose gel were used to check RNA quality, and a NanoDrop 2000 was used to measure RNA concentration. To note about this clonotype: Its antigen is not yet known. With a much larger clone just one base away, this may be a read error.

Reading from cysteine to phenylalanine, the CDR3 counts 13 amino acids. Just the 39-base CDR3 DNA is kept, in frame starting at base 1. The protocol used for the library was multiplex PCR. Sequenced on an Illumina HiSeq 4000. To build TCR beta libraries, CDR3 regions were amplified by Arm-PCR using iRepertoire HTBI primers. PCR products were gel purified before sequencing. The authors processed their data as follows. Gene usage analysis of CDR3 amino acid clonotypes used the approximately 62 TRBV and some 13 TRBJ segments found across samples. COPE and FqMerger were used to merge the filtered high-quality paired reads into contigs. BLAST was used to align contigs to IMGT TRBV, TRBD and TRBJ reference genes, and CDR3 was defined according to IMGT. Clonotypes above 0.1% frequency were classified as highly expanded clones. Shannon entropy was used to measure repertoire diversity, and the Gini coefficient was used to measure V-J evenness. Public clonotypes were defined as clonotypes shared by more than one individual. The raw public data were reprocessed by TCRdb itself: fastp quality trimming at Q25, MiXCR clonotype calling, in-frame beta chains only. CDR3 protein duplicates are merged, each entry listing the most common genes and DNA. The authors' filters were not applied to this entry. Across this sample there are hundreds of thousands of distinct CDR3 sequences, with 22% seen only once. The ten largest clones represent around 13% of the sample.

What the work shows at the level of the full study, not this receptor alone: Only the TCR beta chain was sequenced and analyzed. More public clonotypes were shared among persistent patients (roughly 3,000) than among newly diagnosed patients (roughly 1,000). Peripheral blood alone was examined, since thyroid tissue, which constituted the primary lesion, could not be accessed. The authors noted that the small sample size was a limitation that may lower accuracy. TRBV28, TRBJ1-2 and TRBJ2-5 were preferentially used in persistent disease, while TRBV20-1 and TRBJ2-1 were favored in newly diagnosed disease. Compared with newly diagnosed patients, persistent Graves' disease patients had lower TCR Shannon entropy and fewer highly expanded clones, which suggests clonal expansion.

The TCR was taken from a female donor with Graves disease. The source was peripheral blood mononuclear cells (PBMCs), collected when the disease was refractory, from a patient treated with antithyroid drugs. The V and J genes are TRBV12-3 or TRBV12-4 and TRBJ1-2; the D gene is not confidently resolved. The nucleotide sequence is given as TGTGCCAGCAGTTTGGCAGATAACTATGGCCACACCTTC. Protein translation: CASSLADNYGHTF.